A selection of T cell receptor beta chains follows, all from one sample in a study of CD8 T cells in ankylosing spondylitis. TCRdb recomputed calls from the 5' RACE reads with MiXCR, one row per CDR3 protein. The sample consists of about 64,000 distinct CDR3 sequences, 6.2% of them appearing once. The sequencing input was synovial fluid, either unsorted or a sorted T cell fraction (not recorded which). The receptor set was obtained from a male donor with ankylosing spondylitis. Both conserved end residues are part of each CDR3. Fields, in order: V gene, D gene, clone size, J gene, CDR3 protein, CDR3 DNA. A D gene is named only where the DNA matches it firmly. Not every row has a clone size; where given, it reads once, few, many or a size class.

V gene: TRBV24-1; D gene: -; clone size: many; J gene: TRBJ2-3; CDR3 protein: CATSDWTEDSTDTQYF; CDR3 DNA: TGTGCCACCAGTGATTGGACAGAAGATAGCACAGATACGCAGTATTTT
V gene: TRBV20-1; D gene: -; clone size: -; J gene: TRBJ1-5; CDR3 protein: CSASMPRTTIYSNQPQHF; CDR3 DNA: TGCAGTGCTAGTATGCCCAGGACCACGATCTATAGCAATCAGCCCCAGCATTTT
V gene: TRBV27; D gene: -; clone size: -; J gene: TRBJ2-6; CDR3 protein: CASSWSGRLSGANVLTF; CDR3 DNA: TGTGCCAGCAGTTGGTCAGGCCGGCTATCTGGGGCCAACGTCCTGACTTTC
V gene: TRBV15; D gene: -; clone size: -; J gene: TRBJ1-6; CDR3 protein: CATSRVSPRGSPLHF; CDR3 DNA: TGTGCCACCAGCAGAGTTTCCCCTCGGGGATCACCCCTCCACTTT
V gene: TRBV3-1; D gene: -; clone size: -; J gene: TRBJ1-2; CDR3 protein: CASSPGPGYGYTF; CDR3 DNA: TGTGCCAGCAGCCCAGGGCCGGGGTATGGCTACACCTTC
V gene: TRBV29-1; D gene: -; clone size: many; J gene: TRBJ1-5; CDR3 protein: CSVGTANQPQHF; CDR3 DNA: TGCAGCGTTGGGACAGCAAATCAGCCCCAGCATTTT
V gene: TRBV7-2; D gene: -; clone size: -; J gene: TRBJ1-5; CDR3 protein: CASSLGQGENQPQHF; CDR3 DNA: TGTGCCAGCAGCTTAGGGCAGGGAGAAAATCAGCCCCAGCATTTT
V gene: TRBV18; D gene: TRBD1; clone size: many; J gene: TRBJ2-3; CDR3 protein: CASSPLGQGAITDTQYF; CDR3 DNA: TGTGCCAGCTCACCTCTAGGACAGGGGGCGATTACAGATACGCAGTATTTT
V gene: TRBV28; D gene: TRBD2; clone size: few; J gene: TRBJ2-7; CDR3 protein: CASKAGGLSSYEQYF; CDR3 DNA: TGTGCCAGCAAAGCGGGAGGCTTAAGCTCCTACGAGCAGTACTTC
V gene: TRBV5-6; D gene: -; clone size: many; J gene: TRBJ2-1; CDR3 protein: CASSWGSEDEQFF; CDR3 DNA: TGTGCCAGCAGCTGGGGGTCTGAGGATGAGCAGTTCTTC
V gene: TRBV25-1; D gene: TRBD1; clone size: many; J gene: TRBJ2-7; CDR3 protein: CASSPPDRGSYEQYF; CDR3 DNA: TGTGCCAGCAGTCCTCCCGACAGGGGAAGCTACGAGCAGTACTTC
V gene: TRBV6-4; D gene: -; clone size: -; J gene: TRBJ2-7; CDR3 protein: CASSSLDSYEQYF; CDR3 DNA: TGTGCCAGCAGTTCTCTGGACAGCTACGAGCAGTACTTC
V gene: TRBV12-3/TRBV12-4; D gene: -; clone size: many; J gene: TRBJ1-1; CDR3 protein: CASTQQGKTEAFF; CDR3 DNA: TGTGCCAGCACCCAACAGGGAAAGACTGAAGCTTTCTTT
V gene: TRBV7-3; D gene: -; clone size: many; J gene: TRBJ2-4; CDR3 protein: CASSLEGGDIQYF; CDR3 DNA: TGTGCCAGCAGCTTAGAGGGGGGGGACATTCAGTACTTC
V gene: TRBV14; D gene: -; clone size: many; J gene: TRBJ2-1; CDR3 protein: CASSQDKMRGPLYNEQFF; CDR3 DNA: TGTGCCAGCAGCCAAGATAAAATGAGGGGTCCCCTCTACAATGAGCAGTTCTTC
V gene: TRBV12-3/TRBV12-4; D gene: TRBD1; clone size: many; J gene: TRBJ1-5; CDR3 protein: CASSMQGGNQPQHF; CDR3 DNA: TGTGCCAGCAGTATGCAGGGGGGTAATCAGCCCCAGCATTTT
V gene: TRBV28; D gene: TRBD1; clone size: many; J gene: TRBJ1-2; CDR3 protein: CATKTGANYGYTF; CDR3 DNA: TGTGCCACTAAAACAGGGGCTAACTATGGCTACACCTTC
V gene: TRBV7-2; D gene: TRBD2; clone size: many; J gene: TRBJ2-3; CDR3 protein: CASSLRGREAVDTQYF; CDR3 DNA: TGTGCCAGCAGCTTACGGGGCCGGGAGGCAGTAGATACGCAGTATTTT
V gene: TRBV11-3; D gene: -; clone size: -; J gene: TRBJ1-1; CDR3 protein: CASTLGKGRNTEAFF; CDR3 DNA: TGTGCCAGCACCCTAGGCAAGGGGAGGAACACTGAAGCTTTCTTT
V gene: TRBV5-1; D gene: -; clone size: few; J gene: TRBJ2-7; CDR3 protein: CASSLSVAGLYEQYF; CDR3 DNA: TGCGCCAGCAGCTTGAGTGTTGCAGGACTCTACGAGCAGTACTTC
V gene: TRBV3-1; D gene: TRBD2; clone size: -; J gene: TRBJ2-3; CDR3 protein: CASSSRPGTSGIATSTDTQYF; CDR3 DNA: TGTGCCAGCAGCTCGCGGCCCGGGACTAGCGGGATCGCTACTAGCACAGATACGCAGTATTTT
V gene: TRBV5-1; D gene: -; clone size: medium-sized; J gene: TRBJ1-5; CDR3 protein: CASSPDFGNQPQHF; CDR3 DNA: TGCGCCAGCAGCCCCGATTTTGGGAATCAGCCCCAGCATTTT
V gene: TRBV11-3; D gene: -; clone size: -; J gene: TRBJ2-5; CDR3 protein: CASSLEGQHQETQYF; CDR3 DNA: TGTGCCAGCAGCTTAGAAGGCCAACATCAAGAGACCCAGTACTTC
V gene: TRBV5-1; D gene: -; clone size: many; J gene: TRBJ2-5; CDR3 protein: CATRASYQETQYF; CDR3 DNA: TGCGCGACCAGGGCCTCGTACCAAGAGACCCAGTACTTC
V gene: TRBV5-1; D gene: -; clone size: few; J gene: TRBJ2-2; CDR3 protein: CASSAVALWGTGELFF; CDR3 DNA: TGCGCCAGCAGTGCCGTAGCGCTCTGGGGGACCGGGGAGCTGTTTTTT
V gene: TRBV6-6; D gene: TRBD1; clone size: few; J gene: TRBJ1-4; CDR3 protein: CASSRDRDSLFF; CDR3 DNA: TGTGCCAGCAGTAGAGACCGGGACAGTCTGTTTTTT
V gene: TRBV4-3; D gene: -; clone size: -; J gene: TRBJ2-1; CDR3 protein: CASSLVRPTDPLSSYNEQFF; CDR3 DNA: TGCGCCAGCAGCCTGGTGCGCCCAACCGATCCCCTGAGCTCCTACAATGAGCAGTTCTTC
V gene: TRBV15; D gene: -; clone size: many; J gene: TRBJ2-3; CDR3 protein: CATSMGLTDTQYF; CDR3 DNA: TGTGCCACCAGCATGGGGTTGACAGATACGCAGTATTTT
V gene: TRBV12-3/TRBV12-4; D gene: -; clone size: many; J gene: TRBJ2-2; CDR3 protein: CASSPPRGRAGELFF; CDR3 DNA: TGTGCCAGCAGTCCCCCGCGGGGGCGGGCCGGGGAGCTGTTTTTT
V gene: TRBV6-5; D gene: -; clone size: many; J gene: TRBJ2-3; CDR3 protein: CASSSWTRTDTQYF; CDR3 DNA: TGTGCCAGCAGTTCCTGGACCCGCACAGATACGCAGTATTTT
V gene: TRBV20-1; D gene: -; clone size: many; J gene: TRBJ2-5; CDR3 protein: CSASLGRVQETQYF; CDR3 DNA: TGCAGTGCTTCACTCGGACGAGTCCAAGAGACCCAGTACTTC
V gene: TRBV20-1; D gene: TRBD2; clone size: many; J gene: TRBJ2-3; CDR3 protein: CSATPGLAGVDGTDTQYF; CDR3 DNA: TGCAGTGCTACCCCGGGACTAGCGGGAGTAGACGGCACAGATACGCAGTATTTT
V gene: TRBV28; D gene: TRBD2; clone size: many; J gene: TRBJ2-1; CDR3 protein: CASSLGLAGEAVEQFF; CDR3 DNA: TGTGCCAGCAGTTTGGGCCTAGCGGGAGAAGCGGTTGAGCAGTTCTTC
V gene: TRBV6-2/TRBV6-3; D gene: TRBD1; clone size: many; J gene: TRBJ2-1; CDR3 protein: CASSYWDSSYNEQFF; CDR3 DNA: TGTGCCAGCAGTTACTGGGACAGCTCCTACAATGAGCAGTTCTTC
V gene: TRBV29-1; D gene: -; clone size: many; J gene: TRBJ1-1; CDR3 protein: CSVEGHRNTEAFF; CDR3 DNA: TGCAGCGTTGAGGGACACAGGAACACTGAAGCTTTCTTT
V gene: TRBV11-3; D gene: -; clone size: -; J gene: TRBJ2-2; CDR3 protein: CASSLRSEGTGELFF; CDR3 DNA: TGTGCCAGCAGCTTACGCAGCGAGGGCACCGGGGAGCTGTTTTTT
V gene: TRBV20-1; D gene: -; clone size: many; J gene: TRBJ1-5; CDR3 protein: CSARAGVQPQHF; CDR3 DNA: TGCAGTGCTAGAGCCGGGGTTCAGCCCCAGCATTTT
V gene: TRBV19; D gene: -; clone size: -; J gene: TRBJ2-7; CDR3 protein: CASSRGRRHSYEQYF; CDR3 DNA: TGTGCCAGTAGCCGCGGGCGAAGGCACTCCTACGAGCAGTACTTC
V gene: TRBV3-1; D gene: -; clone size: few; J gene: TRBJ1-2; CDR3 protein: CASSTIGGYTF; CDR3 DNA: TGTGCCAGCAGCACAATCGGGGGCTACACCTTC
V gene: TRBV2; D gene: -; clone size: medium-sized; J gene: TRBJ2-2; CDR3 protein: CASSERASNPGELFF; CDR3 DNA: TGTGCCAGCAGTGAGCGGGCCTCCAACCCGGGGGAGCTGTTTTTT